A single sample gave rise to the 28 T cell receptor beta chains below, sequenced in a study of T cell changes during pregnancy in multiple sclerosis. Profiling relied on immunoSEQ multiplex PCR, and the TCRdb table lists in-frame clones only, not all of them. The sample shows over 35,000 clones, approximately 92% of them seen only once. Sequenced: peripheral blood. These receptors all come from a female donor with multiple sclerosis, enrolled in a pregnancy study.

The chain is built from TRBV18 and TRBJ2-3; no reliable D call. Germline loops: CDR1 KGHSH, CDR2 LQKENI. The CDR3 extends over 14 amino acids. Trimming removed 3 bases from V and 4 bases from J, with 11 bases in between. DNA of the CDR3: TGTGCCAGCTCACCCCGGACCGGCCCAGATACGCAGTATTTT. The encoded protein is CASSPRTGPDTQYF.

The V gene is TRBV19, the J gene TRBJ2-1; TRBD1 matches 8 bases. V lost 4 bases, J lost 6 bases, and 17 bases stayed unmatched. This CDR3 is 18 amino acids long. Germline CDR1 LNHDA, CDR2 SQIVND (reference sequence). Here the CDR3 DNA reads TGTGCCAGTAGTAGAGGGGGACAGGCCCAAATGAATATCAATGAGCAGTTCTTC. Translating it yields CASSRGGQAQMNINEQFF.

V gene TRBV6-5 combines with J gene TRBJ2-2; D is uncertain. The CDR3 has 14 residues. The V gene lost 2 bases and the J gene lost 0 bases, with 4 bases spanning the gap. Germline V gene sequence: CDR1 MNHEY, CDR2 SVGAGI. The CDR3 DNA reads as TGTGCCAGCAGTTACGCAACGAACACCGGGGAGCTGTTTTTT. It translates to CASSYATNTGELFF.

CDR3 residues: CAWSGAGANVLTF. The CDR3 nucleotides are TGTGCCTGGAGTGGGGCAGGGGCCAACGTCCTGACTTTC. The J gene is TRBJ2-6, the V gene TRBV30; no reliable D call. V was clipped by 1 base and J by 4 bases, with 5 bases between them. Germline CDR1 reads GTSNPN; CDR2 reads SVGIG (reference sequence). The CDR3 sequence is 13 residues long.

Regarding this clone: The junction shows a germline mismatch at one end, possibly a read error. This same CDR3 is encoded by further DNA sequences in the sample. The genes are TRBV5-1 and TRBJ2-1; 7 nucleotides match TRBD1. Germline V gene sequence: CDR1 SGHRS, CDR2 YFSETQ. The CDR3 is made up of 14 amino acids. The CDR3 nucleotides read TGCGCTAGCAGCTTAGGACAGGTGTACAATGAGCAGTTCTTC. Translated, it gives CASSLGQVYNEQFF.

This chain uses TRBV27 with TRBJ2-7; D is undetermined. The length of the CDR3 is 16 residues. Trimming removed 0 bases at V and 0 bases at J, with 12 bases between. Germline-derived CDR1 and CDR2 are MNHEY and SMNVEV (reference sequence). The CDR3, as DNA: TGTGCCAGCAGTTTATCGAGCCGGACGGACTCCTACGAGCAGTACTTC. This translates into CASSLSSRTDSYEQYF.

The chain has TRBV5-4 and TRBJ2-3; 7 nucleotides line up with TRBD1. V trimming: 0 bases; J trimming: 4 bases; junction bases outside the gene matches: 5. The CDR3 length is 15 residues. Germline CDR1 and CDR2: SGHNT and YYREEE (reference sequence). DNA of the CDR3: TGTGCCAGCAGCTTGGAGGGGGCTGCGGCAGATACGCAGTATTTT. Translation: CASSLEGAAADTQYF.

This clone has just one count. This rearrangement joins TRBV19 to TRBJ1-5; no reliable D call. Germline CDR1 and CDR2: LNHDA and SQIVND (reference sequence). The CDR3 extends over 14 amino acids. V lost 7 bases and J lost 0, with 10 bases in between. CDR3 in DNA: TGTGCCAGTAACCCGGTAAATAGCAATCAGCCCCAGCATTTT. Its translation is CASNPVNSNQPQHF.

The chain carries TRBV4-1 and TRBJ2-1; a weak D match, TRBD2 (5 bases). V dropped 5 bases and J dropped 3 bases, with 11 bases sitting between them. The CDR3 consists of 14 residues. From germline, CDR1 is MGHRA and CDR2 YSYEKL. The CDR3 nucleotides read TGCGCCAGCAGCTACCCGGGATACTACAATGAGCAGTTCTTC. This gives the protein CASSYPGYYNEQFF.

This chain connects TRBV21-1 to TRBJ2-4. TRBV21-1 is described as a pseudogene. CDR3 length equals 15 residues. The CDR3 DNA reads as TGTGCCAGCAGCAAAGTTACCCCCTCCCGAAACATTCAGTACTTC. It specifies CASSKVTPSRNIQYF.

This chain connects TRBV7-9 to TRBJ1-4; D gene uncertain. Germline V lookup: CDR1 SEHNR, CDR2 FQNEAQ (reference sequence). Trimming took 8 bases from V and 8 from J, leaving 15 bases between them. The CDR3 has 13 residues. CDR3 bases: TGTGCCAGCCACGGGCAGGCAGCGGAAAAACTGTTTTTT. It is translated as CASHGQAAEKLFF.

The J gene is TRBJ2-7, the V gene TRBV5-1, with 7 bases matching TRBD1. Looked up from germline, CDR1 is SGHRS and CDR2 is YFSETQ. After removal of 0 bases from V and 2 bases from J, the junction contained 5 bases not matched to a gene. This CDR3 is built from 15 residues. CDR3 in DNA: TGCGCCAGCAGCTTGGCCCCGCAGGGGGCCTACGAGCAGTACTTC. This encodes CASSLAPQGAYEQYF.

DNA of the CDR3: TGTGCCAGCAGCGGAGGGGGTTTCACTGAAGCTTTCTTT. Protein sequence: CASSGGGFTEAFF. This chain links TRBV9 with TRBJ1-1; possible D gene TRBD1, 6 bases. This CDR3 is 13 amino acids long. The germline V and J ends were trimmed by 3 bases and 4 bases, with 10 bases remaining between them. CDR1 and CDR2 (germline): SGDLS, YYNGEE.

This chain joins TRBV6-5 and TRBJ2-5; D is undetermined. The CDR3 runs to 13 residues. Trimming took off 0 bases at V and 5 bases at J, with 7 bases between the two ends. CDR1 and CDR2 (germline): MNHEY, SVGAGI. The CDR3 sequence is CASSYSGVETQYF. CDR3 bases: TGTGCCAGCAGTTACTCTGGGGTGGAGACCCAGTACTTC.

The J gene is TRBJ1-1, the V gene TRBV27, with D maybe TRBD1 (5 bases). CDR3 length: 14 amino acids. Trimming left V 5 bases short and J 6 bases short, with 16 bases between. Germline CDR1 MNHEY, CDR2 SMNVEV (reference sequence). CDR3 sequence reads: CASSSQGLEPEAFF. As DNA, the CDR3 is TGTGCCAGCAGTAGTCAGGGTCTGGAACCTGAAGCTTTCTTT.

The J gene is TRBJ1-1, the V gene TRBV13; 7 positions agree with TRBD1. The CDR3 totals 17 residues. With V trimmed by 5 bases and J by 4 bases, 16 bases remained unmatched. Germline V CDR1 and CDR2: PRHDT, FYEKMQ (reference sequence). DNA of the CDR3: TGTGCCAGCAGCCCGGGGGGGACAGCTCTTTTGGGCACTGAAGCTTTCTTT. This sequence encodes CASSPGGTALLGTEAFF.

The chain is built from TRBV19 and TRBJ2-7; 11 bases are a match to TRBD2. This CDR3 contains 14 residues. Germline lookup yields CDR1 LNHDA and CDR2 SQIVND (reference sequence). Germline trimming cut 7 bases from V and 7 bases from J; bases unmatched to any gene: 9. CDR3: CASTPTSGTREQYF. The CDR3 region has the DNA TGTGCCAGTACCCCGACTAGCGGGACAAGGGAGCAGTACTTC.

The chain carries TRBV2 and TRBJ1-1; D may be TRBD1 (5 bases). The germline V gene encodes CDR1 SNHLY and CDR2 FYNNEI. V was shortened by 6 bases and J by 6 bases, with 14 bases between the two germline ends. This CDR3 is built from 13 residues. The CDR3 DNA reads TGTGCCAGCAGGGATGACAGCCCGGCTGAAGCTTTCTTT. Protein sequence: CASRDDSPAEAFF.

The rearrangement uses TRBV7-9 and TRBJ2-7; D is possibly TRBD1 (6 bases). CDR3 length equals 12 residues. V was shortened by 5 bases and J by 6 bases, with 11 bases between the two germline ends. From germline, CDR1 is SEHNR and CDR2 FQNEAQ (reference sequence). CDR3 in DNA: TGTGCCAGCAGCGAGGGGGTAGGCGAGCAGTACTTC. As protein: CASSEGVGEQYF.

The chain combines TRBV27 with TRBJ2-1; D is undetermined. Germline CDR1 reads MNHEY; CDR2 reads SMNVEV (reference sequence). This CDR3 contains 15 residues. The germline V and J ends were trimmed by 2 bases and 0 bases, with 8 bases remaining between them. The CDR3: CASSLTDGSYNEQFF. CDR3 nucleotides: TGTGCCAGCAGTTTAACGGACGGCTCCTACAATGAGCAGTTCTTC.

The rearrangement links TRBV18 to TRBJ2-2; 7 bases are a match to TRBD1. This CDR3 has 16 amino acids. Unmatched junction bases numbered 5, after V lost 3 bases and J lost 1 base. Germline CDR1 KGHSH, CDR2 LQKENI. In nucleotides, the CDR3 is TGTGCCAGCTCACCCCCGACAGGGAGGAACACCGGGGAGCTGTTTTTT. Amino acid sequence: CASSPPTGRNTGELFF.

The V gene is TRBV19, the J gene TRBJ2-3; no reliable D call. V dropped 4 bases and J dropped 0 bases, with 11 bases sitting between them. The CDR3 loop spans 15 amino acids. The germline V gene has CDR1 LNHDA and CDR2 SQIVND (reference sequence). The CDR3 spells CASSSNVGSTDTQYF. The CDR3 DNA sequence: TGTGCCAGTAGTAGTAACGTCGGAAGCACAGATACGCAGTATTTT.

The CDR3 DNA follows: TGTGCCAGCAGGTATAGCGGGGTAGGGGACATCTACAATGAGCAGTTCTTC. Its translation is CASRYSGVGDIYNEQFF. The chain joins TRBV27 to TRBJ2-1; the match to TRBD2 covers 8 bases. The CDR3 extends over 17 amino acids. The V gene end was trimmed by 6 bases and the J gene end by 3 bases; junction bases not matched to a gene: 13. In germline, CDR1 is MNHEY, CDR2 SMNVEV (reference sequence).

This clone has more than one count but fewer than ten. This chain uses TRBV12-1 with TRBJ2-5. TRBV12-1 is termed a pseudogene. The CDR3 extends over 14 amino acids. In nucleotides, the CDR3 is TGTGCCAGCAGCTTTGGTAGGTACCAAGAGACCCAGTACTTC. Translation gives CASSFGRYQETQYF.

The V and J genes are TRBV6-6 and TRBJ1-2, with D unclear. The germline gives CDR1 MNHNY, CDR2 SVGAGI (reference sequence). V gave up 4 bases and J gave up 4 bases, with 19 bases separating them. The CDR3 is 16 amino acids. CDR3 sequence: CASSFHSKGPGYGYTF. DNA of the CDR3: TGTGCCAGCAGTTTCCACTCTAAGGGCCCTGGCTATGGCTACACCTTC.

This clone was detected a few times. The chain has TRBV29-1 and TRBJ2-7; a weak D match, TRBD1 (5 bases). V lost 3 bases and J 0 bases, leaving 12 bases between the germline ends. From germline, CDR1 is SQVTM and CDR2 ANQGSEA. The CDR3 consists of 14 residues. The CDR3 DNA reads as TGCAGCGTTGACCAAGGCCAGGGCTCCTACGAGCAGTACTTC. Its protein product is CSVDQGQGSYEQYF.

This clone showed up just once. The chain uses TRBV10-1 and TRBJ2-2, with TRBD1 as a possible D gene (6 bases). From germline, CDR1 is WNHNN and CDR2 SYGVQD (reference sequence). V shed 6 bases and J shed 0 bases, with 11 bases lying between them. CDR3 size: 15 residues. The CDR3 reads CASSKQGSNTGELFF. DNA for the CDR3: TGCGCCAGCAGCAAACAGGGCTCGAACACCGGGGAGCTGTTTTTT.

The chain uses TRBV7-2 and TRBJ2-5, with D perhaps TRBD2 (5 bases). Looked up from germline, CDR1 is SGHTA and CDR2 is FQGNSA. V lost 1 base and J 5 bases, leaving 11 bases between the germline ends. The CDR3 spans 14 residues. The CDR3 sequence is CASSLGGSGETQYF. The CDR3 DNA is TGTGCCAGCAGCTTAGGCGGTTCGGGGGAGACCCAGTACTTC.